The 28 T cell receptor beta chains listed next were all sequenced from one sample in a study of shared clonotypes between healthy human individuals. Libraries were prepared by immunoSEQ multiplex PCR; TCRdb keeps only in-frame clonotypes and omits some of them. Of approximately 1.5 million clones listed, nearly 99% are singletons. The sequenced sample consisted of naive CD4+ T cells sorted from blood. Subset reported: CD45RA+ positively selected. Receptors were obtained from a man in his thirties or forties in good health.

The V call is TRBV5-1, the J call TRBJ2-7; TRBD1 aligns across 8 bases. Germline CDR1 SGHRS, CDR2 YFSETQ. With V trimmed by 8 bases and J by 1 base, 8 bases remained unmatched. This CDR3 region has 14 residues. The CDR3 nucleotides are TGCGCCAGTGCTCAACGGACAGGGTCCTACGAGCAGTACTTC. Translated, it gives CASAQRTGSYEQYF.

V usage is TRBV6-4 and J usage is TRBJ2-1; no reliable D call. Looked up from germline, CDR1 is MRHNA and CDR2 is SNTAGT. This CDR3 is built from 16 residues. V gave up 5 bases and J gave up 0 bases, with 14 bases separating them. CDR3 amino acids: CASSIVGPSSYNEQFF. CDR3 in DNA: TGTGCCAGCAGTATCGTAGGACCGAGCTCCTACAATGAGCAGTTCTTC.

The chain employs TRBV10-3 and TRBJ2-1, with unresolved D. V lost 6 bases and J 6 bases, leaving 15 bases between the germline ends. The CDR3 consists of 14 residues. From germline, CDR1 is ENHRY and CDR2 SYGVKD. The DNA of the CDR3 is TGTGCCATCAGCGACGCCGTGCTATTCAATGAGCAGTTCTTC. This sequence encodes CAISDAVLFNEQFF.

This rearrangement joins TRBV4-1 to TRBJ2-3, with a weak D call TRBD1 (6 bases). Trimming took 4 bases from V and 2 from J, leaving 10 bases between them. Per germline, CDR1 MGHRA and CDR2 YSYEKL. CDR3 length: 14 amino acids. CDR3 sequence reads: CASSRLGATDTQYF. Written as DNA, the CDR3 is TGCGCCAGCAGCCGGCTGGGGGCCACAGATACGCAGTATTTT.

V and J are TRBV4-1 and TRBJ2-7, with 10 bases identical to TRBD2. J gave up 3 bases and V 1 base, and 3 bases lay outside the gene matches. This CDR3 is 15 amino acids long. Germline CDR1 and CDR2: MGHRA and YSYEKL. This CDR3 reads CASSQGGLAYYEQYF. Here the CDR3 DNA reads TGCGCCAGCAGCCAAGGGGGACTAGCGTACTACGAGCAGTACTTC.

The V gene is TRBV7-2, the J gene TRBJ1-1, with 7 bases that match TRBD1. This CDR3 is 14 amino acids long. The germline gives CDR1 SGHTA, CDR2 FQGNSA. The ends lost 5 bases at V and 1 base at J; junction bases unmatched: 4. The CDR3 DNA reads TGTGCCAGCAGCCTCCAGGGGGGGAACACTGAAGCTTTCTTT. Protein: CASSLQGGNTEAFF.

This chain uses TRBV7-2 with TRBJ2-7; 8 bases are a match to TRBD2. V was clipped by 1 base and J by 7 bases; unmatched bases: 9. This CDR3 is 15 amino acids long. In germline, CDR1 is SGHTA, CDR2 FQGNSA. This CDR3 reads CASSLDRTSLLEQYF. The CDR3 region has the DNA TGTGCCAGCAGCTTAGATCGGACTAGCCTGTTGGAGCAGTACTTC. Using reference TRBV7-2 and TRBJ2-7 for the parts outside the CDR3, the full variable domain is GAGVSQSPSNKVTEKGKDVELRCDPISGHTALYWYRQSLGQGLEFLIYFQGNSAPDKSGLPSDRFSAERTGGSVSTLTIQRTQQEDSAVYLCASSLDRTSLLEQYFGPGTRLTVT.

V is TRBV15 and J is TRBJ2-1, with D perhaps TRBD2 (6 bases). V lost 3 bases to trimming and J lost 12 bases, with 12 bases between them. CDR1 and CDR2 from the germline V gene are LNHNV and YYDKDF (reference sequence). The CDR3 covers 12 residues. The CDR3 DNA reads as TGTGCCACCAGCAGTCGGAGGGTAAGGCAGTTCTTC. This encodes CATSSRRVRQFF.

The chain is built from TRBV9 and TRBJ2-7, with D perhaps matching TRBD1 or TRBD2 (8 bases each). V was trimmed by 2 bases and J by 2 bases, leaving 29 bases between them. This CDR3 is 20 amino acids long. Germline-derived CDR1 and CDR2 are SGDLS and YYNGEE. The CDR3 loop reads CASSVSSSSGGTGYTYEQYF. The CDR3 bases are TGTGCCAGCAGCGTTTCGTCCTCTTCGGGGGGGACAGGCTATACCTACGAGCAGTACTTC.

This chain uses TRBV5-1 with TRBJ2-1; TRBD2 matches at 10 bases. The CDR3 loop spans 15 amino acids. Germline CDR1 reads SGHRS; CDR2 reads YFSETQ. With 3 bases clipped from V and 5 bases from J, the junction kept 5 bases outside the gene matches. The CDR3 loop is CASSYSGTSDNEQFF. The CDR3 DNA is TGCGCCAGCAGCTACTCCGGGACTAGCGACAATGAGCAGTTCTTC.

The V call is TRBV11-1, the J call TRBJ2-5, with unresolved D. CDR1 and CDR2 from the germline V gene are SGHAT and FQDESV (reference sequence). The CDR3 has 15 residues. V lost 4 bases and J lost 5, with 17 bases in between. The CDR3 here is CASSSTEKRGETQYF. For the CDR3, the DNA is TGTGCCAGCAGCTCAACGGAGAAACGTGGGGAGACCCAGTACTTC.

The rearrangement uses TRBV27 and TRBJ1-5, with a possible D match to TRBD1 (6 bases). The CDR3 contains 13 residues. Germline CDR1 and CDR2: MNHEY and SMNVEV (reference sequence). V was trimmed by 3 bases and J by 6 bases, leaving 9 bases between them. CDR3 in DNA: TGTGCCAGCAGTTTCCAGGGGAGTCAGCCCCAGCATTTT. Translated: CASSFQGSQPQHF.

The chain recombines TRBV7-2 with TRBJ2-7, with D hard to call. Trimming took 4 bases from V and 0 from J, leaving 13 bases between them. Looked up from germline, CDR1 is SGHTA and CDR2 is FQGNSA. The CDR3 sequence is 15 residues long. Here the CDR3 reads CASSSLLRSSYEQYF. The CDR3 DNA sequence: TGTGCCAGCAGCTCCCTACTGAGGAGCTCCTACGAGCAGTACTTC.

This chain connects TRBV10-1 to TRBJ2-1; tentatively, D is TRBD1 (5 bases). From germline, CDR1 is WNHNN and CDR2 SYGVQD (reference sequence). The CDR3 totals 16 residues. Deletions cut 2 bases from V and 4 bases from J, with 15 bases between. The CDR3 spells CASSETTGVLYNEQFF. DNA for the CDR3: TGCGCCAGCAGTGAGACCACAGGAGTCCTATACAATGAGCAGTTCTTC.

This chain joins TRBV21-1 and TRBJ2-1. TRBV21-1 has pseudogene status. This CDR3 spans 13 amino acids. In DNA form, the CDR3 reads TGTGCCAGCAGCAGCCAACCCTACAATGAGCAGTTCTTC. Protein sequence: CASSSQPYNEQFF.

The chain couples TRBV15 to TRBJ2-6; no clear D. This CDR3 is 19 amino acids long. V was trimmed by 8 bases and J by 0 bases, leaving 23 bases between them. CDR1 and CDR2 (germline): LNHNV, YYDKDF (reference sequence). CDR3 amino acids: CATYGRKEGKVSGANVLTF. The DNA for the CDR3 is TGTGCCACCTATGGAAGAAAAGAAGGGAAGGTCTCTGGGGCCAACGTCCTGACTTTC.

This clone was counted a few times. The sample holds other DNA sequences that translate to the same CDR3. The chain links TRBV9 to TRBJ2-2; D call uncertain. In germline, CDR1 is SGDLS, CDR2 YYNGEE. This CDR3 region has 12 residues. The V end was cut by 4 bases, the J end by 3 bases, with 4 bases between. In DNA form, the CDR3 reads TGTGCCAGCAGCCCCCACACCGGGGAGCTGTTTTTT. Protein product: CASSPHTGELFF.

The J gene is TRBJ2-1, the V gene TRBV4-3; 8 bases are a match to TRBD2. Germline V CDR1 and CDR2: LGHNA, YSLEER. This CDR3 contains 16 residues. V shed 3 bases and J 10 bases; nucleotides not matched to a gene: 14. The CDR3 nucleotides read TGCGCCAGCAGCCACATACGAGTTGCGGGAGGAGGGGAGCAGTTCTTC. Protein product: CASSHIRVAGGGEQFF.

This chain joins TRBV18 and TRBJ2-1; TRBD2 is a possible D gene (6 bases). Trimming cost V 4 bases and J 6 bases, with 13 bases left between them. Germline V gene lookup returns CDR1 KGHSH and CDR2 LQKENI. The CDR3 is 14 amino acids. The DNA of the CDR3 is TGTGCCAGCTCACTGGACTACGCCGGCAATGAGCAGTTCTTC. Protein sequence: CASSLDYAGNEQFF.

This clone was seen just once. This sequence joins TRBV5-5 and TRBJ2-5; 9 bases agree with TRBD1. The CDR3 extends over 16 amino acids. CDR1 and CDR2 (germline): SGHKS, YYEKEE (reference sequence). V lost 5 bases and J lost 4; bases outside the gene matches: 12. CDR3 sequence (DNA): TGTGCCAGCAGTAAACCGGGACAGGGTGTAGGAGAGACCCAGTACTTC. This translates into CASSKPGQGVGETQYF.

This rearrangement joins TRBV5-4 to TRBJ1-2; maybe TRBD1 (5 bases). Trimming left V 2 bases short and J 7 bases short, with 9 bases between. The CDR3 contains 12 residues. The germline gives CDR1 SGHNT, CDR2 YYREEE (reference sequence). CDR3 coding DNA: TGTGCCAGCAGCTTAGGGGCTGGTGGCTACACCTTC. Translating it yields CASSLGAGGYTF.

The rearrangement links TRBV11-2 to TRBJ2-7, with D tentatively TRBD1 (6 bases). The CDR3 loop spans 15 amino acids. Trimming pared 5 bases from V and 4 bases from J, leaving 18 bases between. Per the germline V gene, CDR1 is SGHAT and CDR2 is FQNNGV. The DNA for the CDR3 is TGTGCCAGCAGCGCGATCCGGACAGCCCCTTACGAGCAGTACTTC. Translation gives CASSAIRTAPYEQYF. Full variable domain (missing parts from reference TRBV11-2 and TRBJ2-7): EAGVAQSPRYKIIEKRQSVAFWCNPISGHATLYWYQQILGQGPKLLIQFQNNGVVDDSQLPKDRFSAERLKGVDSTLKIQPAKLEDSAVYLCASSAIRTAPYEQYFGPGTRLTVT.

The rearrangement joins TRBV27 to TRBJ1-1; maybe TRBD1 (5 bases). The germline gives CDR1 MNHEY, CDR2 SMNVEV (reference sequence). CDR3 length equals 14 residues. The V end lost 6 bases, the J end lost 0 bases, and 11 bases lay between the germline ends. CDR3 sequence: CASRGPLVNTEAFF. The CDR3 DNA reads as TGTGCCAGCAGGGGACCGTTGGTGAACACTGAAGCTTTCTTT.

The rearrangement joins TRBV19 to TRBJ2-3, with 10 bases that match TRBD2. Germline CDR1 and CDR2: LNHDA and SQIVND (reference sequence). The CDR3 contains 16 residues. V trimming: 5 bases; J trimming: 2 bases; junction bases outside the gene matches: 7. CDR3 sequence (DNA): TGTGCCAGTAGTTTGGGGCTAGCGGGAGACACAGATACGCAGTATTTT. Its protein is CASSLGLAGDTDTQYF.

V and J are TRBV7-6 and TRBJ2-7; D is possibly TRBD2 (5 bases). From germline, CDR1 is SGHVS and CDR2 FNYEAQ. Trimming took off 0 bases at V and 0 bases at J, with 18 bases between the two ends. CDR3 length: 18 amino acids. The CDR3 DNA sequence: TGTGCCAGCAGCTTAGCTAGTAGTCGCGGGCCTAGCTCCTACGAGCAGTACTTC. Residues: CASSLASSRGPSSYEQYF.

The CDR3 DNA follows: TGTGCCAGCTCCCGGGAAAGGTCCTACGAGCAGTACTTC. Its translation: CASSRERSYEQYF. V and J are TRBV6-1 and TRBJ2-7, with D perhaps TRBD2 (5 bases). Trimming removed 8 bases from V and 1 base from J, with 12 bases in between. Germline-derived CDR1 and CDR2 are MNHNS and SASEGT. The CDR3 covers 13 residues.

In regard to this clone: In the same sample, other DNA sequences code for this CDR3. This chain uses TRBV18 with TRBJ2-7; D remains unclear. This CDR3 region has 13 residues. Germline CDR1 reads KGHSH; CDR2 reads LQKENI. Trimming removed 6 bases at V and 4 bases at J, with 13 bases between. CDR3 coding DNA: TGTGCCAGCTCCCCCGGGCAGGATTACGAGCAGTACTTC. It is translated as CASSPGQDYEQYF.

This clone appeared once. The rearrangement links TRBV9 to TRBJ2-3; D uncertain. The V end lost 0 bases, the J end lost 0 bases, and 14 bases lay between the germline ends. Germline CDR1 SGDLS, CDR2 YYNGEE. The CDR3 covers 17 residues. CDR3 DNA: TGTGCCAGCAGCGTAGAGGGTAGGACCTGGAGCACAGATACGCAGTATTTT. It is translated as CASSVEGRTWSTDTQYF.